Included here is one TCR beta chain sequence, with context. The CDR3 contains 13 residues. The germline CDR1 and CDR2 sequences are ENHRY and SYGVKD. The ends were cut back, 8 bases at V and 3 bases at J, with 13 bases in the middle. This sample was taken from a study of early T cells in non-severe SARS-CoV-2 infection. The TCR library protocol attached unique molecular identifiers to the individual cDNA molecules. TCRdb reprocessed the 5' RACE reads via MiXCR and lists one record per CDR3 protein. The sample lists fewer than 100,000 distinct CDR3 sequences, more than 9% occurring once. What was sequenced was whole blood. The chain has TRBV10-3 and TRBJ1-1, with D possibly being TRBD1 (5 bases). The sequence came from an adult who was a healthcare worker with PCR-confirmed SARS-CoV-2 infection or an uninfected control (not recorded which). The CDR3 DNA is TGTGCCATCGCCAGACAGACTTACACTGAAGCTTTCTTT. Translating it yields CAIARQTYTEAFF.